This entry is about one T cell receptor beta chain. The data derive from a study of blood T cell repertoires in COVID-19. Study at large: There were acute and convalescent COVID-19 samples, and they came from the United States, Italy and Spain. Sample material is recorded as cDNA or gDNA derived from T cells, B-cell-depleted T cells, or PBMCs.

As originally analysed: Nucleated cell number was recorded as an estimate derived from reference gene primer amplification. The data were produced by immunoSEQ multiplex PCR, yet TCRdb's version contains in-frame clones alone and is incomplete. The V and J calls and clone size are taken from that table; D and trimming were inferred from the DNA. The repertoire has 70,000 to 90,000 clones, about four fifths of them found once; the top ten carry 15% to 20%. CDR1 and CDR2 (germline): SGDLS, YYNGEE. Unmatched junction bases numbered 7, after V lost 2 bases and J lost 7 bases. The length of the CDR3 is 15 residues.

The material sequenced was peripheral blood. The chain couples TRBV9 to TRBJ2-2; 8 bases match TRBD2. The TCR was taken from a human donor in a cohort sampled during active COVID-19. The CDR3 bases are TGTGCCAGCAGCGTCGGCGGGGGGTTCGTCGGGGAGCTGTTTTTT. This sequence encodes CASSVGGGFVGELFF.